The present TCR beta chain was sequenced within a study of sequential checkpoint blockade in melanoma (dated by TCRdb to the late 2010s). A note on the overall study: Using 1:1 randomization, the trial assigned patients either to first-line nivolumab followed by ipilimumab (arm A) or to ipilimumab followed by nivolumab (arm B). Maintenance nivolumab came after each of the two trial sequences. Matched tumor biopsies were taken from some 20 patients before treatment and at week 13, after single-agent nivolumab (arm A) or ipilimumab (arm B). DNA from more than 75 melanoma tumor samples collected before treatment underwent TCRbeta immunosequencing. The same lesion was the source of around 80% of the matched pre- and post-treatment tumor biopsy pairs. Study-wide findings and limitations: Clinical benefit was about 30 times more likely to be achieved by patients whose tumor T-cell fraction and clonality increased by week 13. PD-L1 staining and CD8+ T-cell counts correlated with tumor T-cell fraction and clonality, whereas mutational load did not. Within-arm analyses of tumor T-cell fraction were constrained by small sample sizes and reduced statistical power. In the nivolumab-first arm (arm A), an association was found between pretreatment tumor TIL clonality and response (P = .04). The model for predicting response that combines TCR metrics with mutation burden needs to be validated in larger, independent patient cohorts.

The CDR3 holds 15 amino acids from the cysteine to the phenylalanine. Just CDR3 DNA is preserved here, 45 bases in frame from base 1. The germline V gene supplies CDR1 MDHEN and CDR2 SYDVKM. V and J are truncated by 3 bases and 4 bases respectively, leaving an intervening sequence of 15 bases. Of note for this clone: Its antigen is still unknown. Qualities for individual bases were not recorded, and no much larger clone is one base off.

The immunoSEQ Assay was used to immunosequence TCRbeta CDR3 regions from genomic DNA. Genomic DNA was amplified by bias-controlled multiplex PCR before high-throughput sequencing. As for the authors' bioinformatics: To quantify the absolute abundance of each unique TCRbeta CDR3 region, the sequences were collapsed and filtered. Clonality was defined as 1 minus Pielou's evenness and was calculated using productive rearrangements only. Tumor T-cell fraction was calculated by normalizing TCRbeta template counts to usable DNA, which was estimated from several housekeeping genes. Clones with significantly greater frequencies in on-treatment versus baseline samples were identified using a previously published method. TCRdb took over this immuneACCESS table, retaining in-frame rearrangements with V and J assigned. Such tables are incomplete; in checked studies, under half of the missing clones stem from an unresolved V gene, and the remainder is unexplained. Clonal size and the V and J genes are those of that table, whereas D and trimming came from the DNA. A total of some 22,000 clones appear in this sample, around 25% of them only once. Approximately 6.7% of the sample is held by the ten biggest clonotypes.

What the treatment or condition label conveys for this sample: randomized to nivolumab then ipilimumab (arm A) or the reverse (arm B). Prior DNA-damaging chemotherapy had not been received by any trial patient. CheckMate 064, a randomized, open-label phase II trial of sequential checkpoint blockade, was the source of the samples, all of which came from patients with melanoma. Genomic DNA from formalin-fixed paraffin-embedded (FFPE) tissue samples served as the input for tumor TCR sequencing. The TCR originated in a human donor with melanoma. The sample was tumor tissue (inferred from file names), taken from a patient given nivolumab and ipilimumab in sequence. This sequence uses TRBV28 and TRBJ1-2; a tentative D match to TRBD1 spans 5 bases. CDR3 region: CASSFGQGGVYGYTF. The DNA sequence is TGTGCCAGCAGTTTCGGGCAGGGAGGAGTCTATGGCTACACCTTC.